The T cell receptor (beta chain) under discussion was sequenced for a study of radiation and T cells in renal cell carcinoma. Study at large: Nephrectomy followed 15 Gy stereotactic body radiation by 4 weeks. Findings and caveats of the study: Baseline intratumoral clonotype presence is unknown without pretreatment biopsies.

Germline values: CDR1 MNHEY, CDR2 SVGAGI. Trimming cost V 5 bases and J 6 bases, with 14 bases left between them. The CDR3 runs 13 residues. Points on this clone: The antigen is undetermined.

TCRdb keeps only in-frame clones here, not all; method: immunoSEQ multiplex PCR. The table records about 130,000 clones, around nine tenths of them present only once. Noted time point: blood 2 weeks post-SBRT. Treatment in this sample: 15 Gy SBRT to primary tumor, nephrectomy 4 weeks later. This renal cell carcinoma was of the clear cell type. Source: blood, taken from a patient whose treatment included radiotherapy and nephrectomy. This TCR derives from a woman aged 65 to 85 with renal cell carcinoma. J is TRBJ2-7 and V is TRBV6-5, with D possibly TRBD2 on 6 matching bases. The CDR3 spells CASSALWEVEQYF. The CDR3 DNA reads TGTGCCAGCAGTGCCCTTTGGGAGGTCGAGCAGTACTTC.